This T cell receptor (beta chain) derives from a study of Graves' ophthalmopathy and Graves' hyperthyroidism. Findings and caveats of the study: The model predicted progression of ophthalmopathy with a sensitivity of around 70%, and its specificity was about 73%.

The CDR3 has 15 residues. The V gene's germline CDR1 is SEHNR and CDR2 FQNEAQ (reference sequence). V trimming: 9 bases; J trimming: 2 bases; junction bases outside the gene matches: 11. In the case of this clonotype: As yet, its antigen is unknown.

The authors isolated PBMCs from 8.5 to 10 ml of fresh peripheral blood. The sequenced template was RNA, covering the TCR beta CDR3 region. First-round RT-PCR with HTBI primers preceded a second-round multiplex PCR. TCRdb analysed the multiplex PCR reads with MiXCR anew, one entry per CDR3 protein. The sample lists about 640,000 distinct CDR3 sequences, roughly 39% seen once, with about 3.3% in the top ten. J is TRBJ2-5 and V is TRBV7-9; 8 bases are shared with TRBD2. The sample was peripheral blood. The receptor was derived from an adult man with Graves' ophthalmopathy. CDR3 residues: CASGLVGGGQETQYF. The CDR3 region has the DNA TGTGCCAGTGGCTTAGTGGGCGGGGGGCAAGAGACCCAGTACTTC.